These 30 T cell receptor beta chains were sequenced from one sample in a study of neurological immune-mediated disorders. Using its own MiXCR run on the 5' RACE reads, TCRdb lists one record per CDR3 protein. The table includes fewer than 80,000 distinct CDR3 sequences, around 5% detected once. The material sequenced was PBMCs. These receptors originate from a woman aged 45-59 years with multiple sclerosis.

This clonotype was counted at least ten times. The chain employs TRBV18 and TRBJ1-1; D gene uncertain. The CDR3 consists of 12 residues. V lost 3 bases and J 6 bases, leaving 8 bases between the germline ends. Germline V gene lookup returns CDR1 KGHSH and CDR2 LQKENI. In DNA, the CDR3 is TGTGCCAGCTCACCCTGGAGTTCTGAAGCTTTCTTT. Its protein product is CASSPWSSEAFF.

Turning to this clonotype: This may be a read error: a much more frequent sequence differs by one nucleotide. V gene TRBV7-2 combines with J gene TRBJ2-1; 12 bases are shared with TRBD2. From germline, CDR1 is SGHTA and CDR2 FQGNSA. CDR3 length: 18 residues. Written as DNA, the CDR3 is TGTGCCAGCAGCCCGAGACTAGCGGGGGCGCGCTCCTACAATGAGCAGTTATTC. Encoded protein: CASSPRLAGARSYNEQLF.

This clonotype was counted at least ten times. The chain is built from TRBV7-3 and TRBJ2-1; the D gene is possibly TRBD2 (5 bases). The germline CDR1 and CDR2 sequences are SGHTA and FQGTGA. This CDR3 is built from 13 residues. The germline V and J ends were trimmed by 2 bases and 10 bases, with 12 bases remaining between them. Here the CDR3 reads CASSLSGSGEQFF. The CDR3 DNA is TGTGCCAGCAGCTTATCGGGGAGTGGGGAGCAGTTCTTC.

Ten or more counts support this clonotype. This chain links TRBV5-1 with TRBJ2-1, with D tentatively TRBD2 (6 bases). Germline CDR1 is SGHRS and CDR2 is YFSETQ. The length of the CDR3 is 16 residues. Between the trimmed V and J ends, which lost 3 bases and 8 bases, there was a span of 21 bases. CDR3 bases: TGCGCCAGCAGCTACGTCGGACGCGGGAAGGGAGATGAGCAGTTCTTC. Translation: CASSYVGRGKGDEQFF.

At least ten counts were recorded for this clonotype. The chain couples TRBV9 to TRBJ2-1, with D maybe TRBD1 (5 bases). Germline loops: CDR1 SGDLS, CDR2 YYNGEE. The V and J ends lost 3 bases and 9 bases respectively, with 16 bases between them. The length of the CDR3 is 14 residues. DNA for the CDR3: TGTGCCAGCAGCGAGGGGAATTCCAATGGTGAGCAGTTCTTC. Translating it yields CASSEGNSNGEQFF.

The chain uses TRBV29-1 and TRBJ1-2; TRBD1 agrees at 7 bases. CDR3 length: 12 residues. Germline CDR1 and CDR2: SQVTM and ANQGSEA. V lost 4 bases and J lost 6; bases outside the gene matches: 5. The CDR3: CSVVDTGDGYTF. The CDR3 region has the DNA TGCAGCGTTGTAGATACAGGGGATGGCTACACCTTC.

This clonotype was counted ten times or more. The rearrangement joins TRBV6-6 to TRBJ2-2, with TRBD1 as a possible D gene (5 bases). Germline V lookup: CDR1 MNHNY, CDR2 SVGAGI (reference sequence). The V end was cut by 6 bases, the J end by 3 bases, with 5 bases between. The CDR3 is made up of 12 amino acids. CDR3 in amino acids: CASSRDTGELFF. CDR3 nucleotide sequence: TGTGCCAGCAGCAGGGACACCGGGGAGCTGTTTTTT.

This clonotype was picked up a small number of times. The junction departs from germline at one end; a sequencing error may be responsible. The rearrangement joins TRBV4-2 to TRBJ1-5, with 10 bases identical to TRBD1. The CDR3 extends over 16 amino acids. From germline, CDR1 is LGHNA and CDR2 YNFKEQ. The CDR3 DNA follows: TGTGCCAGCAGCCAAGAAACTGGGACAGGGGATCAGCCCCAGAATTTT. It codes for CASSQETGTGDQPQNF.

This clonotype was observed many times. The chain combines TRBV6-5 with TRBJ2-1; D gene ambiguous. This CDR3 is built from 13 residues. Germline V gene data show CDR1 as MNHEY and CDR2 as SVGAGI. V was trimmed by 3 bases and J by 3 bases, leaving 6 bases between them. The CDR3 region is CASSYDNYNEQFF. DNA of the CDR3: TGTGCCAGCAGTTATGACAACTACAATGAGCAGTTCTTC.

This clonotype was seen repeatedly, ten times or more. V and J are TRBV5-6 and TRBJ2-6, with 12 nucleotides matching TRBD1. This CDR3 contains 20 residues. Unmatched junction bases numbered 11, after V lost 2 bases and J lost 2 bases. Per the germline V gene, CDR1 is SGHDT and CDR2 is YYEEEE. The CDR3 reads CASSFPGQGARTAGANVLTF. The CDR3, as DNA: TGTGCCAGCAGCTTTCCGGGACAGGGGGCGCGCACTGCTGGGGCCAACGTCCTGACTTTC. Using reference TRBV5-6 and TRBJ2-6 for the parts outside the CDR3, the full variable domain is DAGVTQSPTHLIKTRGQQVTLRCSPKSGHDTVSWYQQALGQGPQFIFQYYEEEERQRGNFPDRFSGHQFPNYSSELNVNALLLGDSALYLCASSFPGQGARTAGANVLTFGAGSRLTVL.

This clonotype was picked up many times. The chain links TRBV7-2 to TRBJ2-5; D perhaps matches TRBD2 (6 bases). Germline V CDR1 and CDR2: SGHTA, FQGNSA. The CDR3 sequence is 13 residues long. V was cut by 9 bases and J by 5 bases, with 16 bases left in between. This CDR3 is CASGGNRGETQYF. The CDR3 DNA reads TGTGCCAGTGGCGGTAACCGGGGGGAGACCCAGTACTTC.

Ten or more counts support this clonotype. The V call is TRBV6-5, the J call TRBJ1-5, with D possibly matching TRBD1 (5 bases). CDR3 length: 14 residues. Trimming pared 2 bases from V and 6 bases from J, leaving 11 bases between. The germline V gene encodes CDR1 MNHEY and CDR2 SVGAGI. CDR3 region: CASSYGQGGQPQHF. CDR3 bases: TGTGCCAGCAGTTACGGTCAGGGTGGTCAGCCCCAGCATTTT.

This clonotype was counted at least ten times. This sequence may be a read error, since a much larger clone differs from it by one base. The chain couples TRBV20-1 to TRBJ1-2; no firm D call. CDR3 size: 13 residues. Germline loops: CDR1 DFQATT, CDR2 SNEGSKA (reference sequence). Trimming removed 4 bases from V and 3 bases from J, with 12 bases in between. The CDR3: CSATKERDYGYTF. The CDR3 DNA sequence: TGCAGTGCTACCAAGGAAAGGGACTATGGCTACACCTTC.

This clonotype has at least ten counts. DNA for the CDR3: TGTGCCAGCAGCCCCCGGGACAGGCAGGCCTACGAGCAGTACTTC. The encoded protein is CASSPRDRQAYEQYF. This sequence joins TRBV7-8 and TRBJ2-7, with 8 bases matching TRBD1. CDR1 and CDR2 from the germline V gene are SGHVS and FQNEAQ. J lost 2 bases, V lost 5 bases, and 8 bases had no gene match. The CDR3 length is 15 residues. The full variable domain, rest sourced from reference TRBV7-8 and TRBJ2-7, is GAGVSQSPRYKVAKRGQDVALRCDPISGHVSLFWYQQALGQGPEFLTYFQNEAQLDKSGLPSDRFFAERPEGSVSTLKIQRTQQEDSAVYLCASSPRDRQAYEQYFGPGTRLTVT.

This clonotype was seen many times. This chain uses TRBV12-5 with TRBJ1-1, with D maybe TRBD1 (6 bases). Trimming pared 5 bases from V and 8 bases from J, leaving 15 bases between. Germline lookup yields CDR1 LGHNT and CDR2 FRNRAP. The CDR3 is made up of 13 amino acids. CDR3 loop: CASGLTGKPEAFF. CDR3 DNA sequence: TGTGCTAGTGGTCTCACAGGGAAACCCGAAGCTTTCTTT.

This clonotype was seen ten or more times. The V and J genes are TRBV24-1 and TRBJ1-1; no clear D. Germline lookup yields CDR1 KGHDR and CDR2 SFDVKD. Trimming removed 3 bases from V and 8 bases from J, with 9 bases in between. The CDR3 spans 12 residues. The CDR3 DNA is TGTGCCACCAGTGATGAAAGAAGAGAAGCTTTCTTT. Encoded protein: CATSDERREAFF.

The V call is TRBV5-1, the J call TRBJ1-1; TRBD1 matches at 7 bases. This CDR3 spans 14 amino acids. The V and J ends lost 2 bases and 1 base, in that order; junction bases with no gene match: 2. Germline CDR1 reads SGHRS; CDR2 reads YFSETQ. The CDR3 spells CASSLAGGNTEAFF. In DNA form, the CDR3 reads TGCGCCAGCAGCTTAGCAGGGGGGAACACTGAAGCTTTCTTT.

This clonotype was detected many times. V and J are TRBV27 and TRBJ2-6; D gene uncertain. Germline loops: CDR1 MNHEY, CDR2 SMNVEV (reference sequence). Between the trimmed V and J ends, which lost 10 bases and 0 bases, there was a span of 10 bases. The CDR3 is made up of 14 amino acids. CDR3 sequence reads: CATGRYSGANVLTF. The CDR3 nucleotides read TGTGCCACAGGACGTTACTCTGGGGCCAACGTCCTGACTTTC.

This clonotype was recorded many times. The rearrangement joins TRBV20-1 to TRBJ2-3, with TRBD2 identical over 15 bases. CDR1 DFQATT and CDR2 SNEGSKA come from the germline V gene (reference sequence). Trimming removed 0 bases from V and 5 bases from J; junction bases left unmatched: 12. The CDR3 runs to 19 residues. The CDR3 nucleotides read TGCAGTGCTAGAGATCCTTTAGGACTAGCGGGGGGGCGGGGAGATACGCAGTATTTT. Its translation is CSARDPLGLAGGRGDTQYF.

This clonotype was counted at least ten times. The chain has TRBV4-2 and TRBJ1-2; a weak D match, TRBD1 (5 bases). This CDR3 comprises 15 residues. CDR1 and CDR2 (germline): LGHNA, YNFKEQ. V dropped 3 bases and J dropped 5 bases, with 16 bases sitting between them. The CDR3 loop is CASSQERTGGYGYTF. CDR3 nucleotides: TGTGCCAGCAGCCAGGAAAGAACAGGCGGATATGGCTACACCTTC.

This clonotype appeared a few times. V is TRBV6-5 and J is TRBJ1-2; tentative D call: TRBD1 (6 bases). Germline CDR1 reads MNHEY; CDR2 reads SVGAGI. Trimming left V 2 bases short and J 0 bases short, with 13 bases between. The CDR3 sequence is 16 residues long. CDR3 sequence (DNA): TGTGCCAGCAGTTACGTACAGGGAACCCCTAACTATGGCTACACCTTC. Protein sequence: CASSYVQGTPNYGYTF.

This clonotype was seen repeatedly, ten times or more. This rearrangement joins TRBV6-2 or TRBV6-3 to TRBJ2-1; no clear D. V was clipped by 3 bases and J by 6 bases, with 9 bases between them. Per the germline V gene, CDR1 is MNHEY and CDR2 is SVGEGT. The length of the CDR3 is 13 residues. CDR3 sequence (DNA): TGTGCCAGCAGTTATTCCCCTAGCAATGAGCAGTTCTTC. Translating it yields CASSYSPSNEQFF.

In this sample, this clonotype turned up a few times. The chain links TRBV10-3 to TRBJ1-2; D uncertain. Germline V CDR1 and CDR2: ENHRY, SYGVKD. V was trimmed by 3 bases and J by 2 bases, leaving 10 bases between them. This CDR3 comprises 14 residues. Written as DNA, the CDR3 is TGTGCCATCAGTGATGCGGGCTCCAACTATGGCTACACCTTC. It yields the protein CAISDAGSNYGYTF.

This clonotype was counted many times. The CDR3 sequence: CSARGPQETQYF. The CDR3 DNA sequence: TGCAGTGCTCGGGGACCTCAAGAGACCCAGTACTTC. This chain links TRBV20-1 with TRBJ2-5; TRBD1 or TRBD2 may be the D gene (5 bases each). The germline gives CDR1 DFQATT, CDR2 SNEGSKA (reference sequence). This CDR3 contains 12 residues. Trimming shortened V by 5 bases and J by 2 bases, and 9 bases separated the two germline ends.

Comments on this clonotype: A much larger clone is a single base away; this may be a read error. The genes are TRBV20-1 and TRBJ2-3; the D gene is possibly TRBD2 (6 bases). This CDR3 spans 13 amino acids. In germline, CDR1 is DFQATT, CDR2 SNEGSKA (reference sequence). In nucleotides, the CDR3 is TGCAGTGTAGGACTACCCAGCACAGATACGCACTATTTT. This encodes CSVGLPSTDTHYF.

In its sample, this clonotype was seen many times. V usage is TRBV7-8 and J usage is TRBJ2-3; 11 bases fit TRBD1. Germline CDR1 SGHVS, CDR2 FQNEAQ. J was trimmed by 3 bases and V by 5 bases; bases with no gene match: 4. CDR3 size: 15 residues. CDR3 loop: CASSPRDRGTDTQYF. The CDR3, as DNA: TGTGCCAGCAGCCCAAGGGACAGGGGGACAGATACGCAGTATTTT.

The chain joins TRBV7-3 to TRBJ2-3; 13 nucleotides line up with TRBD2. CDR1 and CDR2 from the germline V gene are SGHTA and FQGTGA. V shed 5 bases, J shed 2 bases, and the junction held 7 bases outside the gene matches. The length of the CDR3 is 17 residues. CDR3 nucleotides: TGTGCCAGCAGCCTGAAACTAGCGGGGGGGCTCACAGATACGCAGTATTTT. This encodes CASSLKLAGGLTDTQYF.

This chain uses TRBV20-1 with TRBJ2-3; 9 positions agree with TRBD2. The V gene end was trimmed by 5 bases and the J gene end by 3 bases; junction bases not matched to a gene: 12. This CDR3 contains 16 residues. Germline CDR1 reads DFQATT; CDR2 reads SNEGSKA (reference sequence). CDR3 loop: CSAPVGGGAGTDTQYF. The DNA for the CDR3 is TGCAGTGCTCCTGTCGGCGGGGGGGCAGGGACAGATACGCAGTATTTT.

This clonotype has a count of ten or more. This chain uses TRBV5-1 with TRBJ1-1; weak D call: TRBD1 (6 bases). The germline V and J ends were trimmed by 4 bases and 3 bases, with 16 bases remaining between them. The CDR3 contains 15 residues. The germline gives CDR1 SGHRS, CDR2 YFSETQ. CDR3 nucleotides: TGCGCCAGCAGCATTTTGGGGGCAAGGGACACTGAAGCTTTCTTT. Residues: CASSILGARDTEAFF.

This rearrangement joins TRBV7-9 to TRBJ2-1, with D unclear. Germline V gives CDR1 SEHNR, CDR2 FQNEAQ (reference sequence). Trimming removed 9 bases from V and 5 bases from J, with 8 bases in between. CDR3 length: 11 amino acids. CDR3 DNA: TGTGCCAGGGGAAAGGACAATGAGCAGTTCTTC. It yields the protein CARGKDNEQFF.